The 6 T cell receptor beta chains reported below all come from one sample, sequenced in a study of T-cell reconstitution after alpha-beta-depleted transplantation in children (dated by TCRdb to the mid-2010s). Interpreted using the paper, the treatment or condition label stands for: allogeneic hematopoietic cell transplantation with graft depleted of TCRalphabeta T cells and CD19 B cells. Library preparation was by PCR. Instrument used: Illumina HiSeq 2500. Molecular barcoding was employed in the preparation of TCR libraries, with unique molecular identifiers being used to normalize TCRbeta repertoire quantification. Starting from the raw public reads, TCRdb applied fastp trimming at Q25, assembled clones with MiXCR and retained in-frame beta chains. When rows share a CDR3 protein, they turn into one entry using the most common DNA and genes. This sample is represented by around 250,000 distinct CDR3 sequences; about a quarter of them were singletons. Roughly 2.7% of the sample is held by the ten biggest clonotypes.

Sequenced material: PBMCs, taken before TCRalphabeta/CD19-depleted stem cell transplant. The receptors stem from a girl aged 2 to 10 with Fanconi anemia, due to receive a stem cell transplant.

This clonotype was recorded many times. This chain connects TRBV29-1 to TRBJ2-7; D might be TRBD1 (6 bases). Germline CDR1 reads SQVTM; CDR2 reads ANQGSEA. V lost 1 base and J 3 bases, leaving 16 bases between the germline ends. CDR3 length: 15 residues. The CDR3 DNA sequence: TGCAGCGTTGAAGGTGGATCAGGGGTAGACTACGAGCAGTACTTC. It translates to CSVEGGSGVDYEQYF.

This clonotype occurred many times. The rearrangement joins TRBV27 to TRBJ2-3; 8 bases agree with TRBD1. With 6 bases clipped from V and 0 bases from J, the junction kept 5 bases outside the gene matches. The CDR3 spans 15 residues. Germline lookup yields CDR1 MNHEY and CDR2 SMNVEV (reference sequence). The CDR3 nucleotides are TGTGCCAGCAGCGAGGACAGGGTGAGCACAGATACGCAGTATTTT. Translated: CASSEDRVSTDTQYF.

This clonotype was seen many times. The V and J genes are TRBV12-3 or TRBV12-4 and TRBJ2-5; D not certain. The V end was cut by 1 base, the J end by 3 bases, with 9 bases between. The CDR3 spans 14 residues. CDR3 DNA: TGTGCCAGCAGTTTAGTGCGAAGGAAAGAGACCCAGTACTTC. Translation: CASSLVRRKETQYF.

This clonotype has ten or more counts. The gene calls are TRBV29-1 and TRBJ1-2, with a possible D match to TRBD1 (5 bases). The germline V gene has CDR1 SQVTM and CDR2 ANQGSEA. Trimming removed 4 bases from V and 4 bases from J, with 13 bases in between. The CDR3 runs to 13 residues. CDR3 loop: CSVAGRVSYGYTF. CDR3 bases: TGCAGCGTTGCTGGCAGGGTTTCCTATGGCTACACCTTC.

The chain combines TRBV5-8 with TRBJ1-5; possible D gene TRBD1, 6 bases. Trimming removed 3 bases at V and 5 bases at J, with 12 bases between. The germline CDR1 and CDR2 sequences are SGHTS and YDEGEE. CDR3 length: 14 amino acids. CDR3 bases: TGTGCCAGCAGCTGGACAGTCCTTGATCAGCCCCAGCATTTT. Translation gives CASSWTVLDQPQHF.

This clonotype was found a few times. This chain joins TRBV18 and TRBJ2-5, with 7 positions matching TRBD2. From germline, CDR1 is KGHSH and CDR2 LQKENI. Trimming cost V 3 bases and J 5 bases; bases outside gene matches: 6. This CDR3 region has 14 residues. The CDR3 protein is CASSPRLATETQYF. CDR3 sequence (DNA): TGTGCCAGCTCACCCAGACTAGCTACGGAGACCCAGTACTTC.